The entry that follows covers one T cell receptor beta chain sequence. The antigen is undetermined. The data are from a study of CD8+ T cells in alopecia areata. Findings of the study overall: It was less clear whether patients shared TCRs than it was in mice, possibly because of HLA. There were also resident alphabeta T cells of normal skin sequenced in scalp samples.

The authors sorted CD4+ and CD8+ T cells from PBMCs. Sequencing used cDNA as its template, made by extracting RNA and reverse transcribing it. Here immunoSEQ multiplex PCR was the method, and the copy in TCRdb shows in-frame clones only, minus some. The sample yields 150,000 or so clones, 45% to 60% seen once. Looked up from germline, CDR1 is MGHDK and CDR2 is SYGVNS. The CDR3 runs 12 residues. V lost 8 bases and J 7 bases, leaving 11 bases between the germline ends. This TCR was sampled from a human donor in good health. Sequencing input: CD4+ T cells sorted from blood. This chain joins TRBV25-1 and TRBJ1-4; D unclear. CDR3 region: CASGQHGEKLFF. Written as DNA, the CDR3 is TGTGCCAGCGGCCAACATGGTGAAAAACTGTTTTTT.